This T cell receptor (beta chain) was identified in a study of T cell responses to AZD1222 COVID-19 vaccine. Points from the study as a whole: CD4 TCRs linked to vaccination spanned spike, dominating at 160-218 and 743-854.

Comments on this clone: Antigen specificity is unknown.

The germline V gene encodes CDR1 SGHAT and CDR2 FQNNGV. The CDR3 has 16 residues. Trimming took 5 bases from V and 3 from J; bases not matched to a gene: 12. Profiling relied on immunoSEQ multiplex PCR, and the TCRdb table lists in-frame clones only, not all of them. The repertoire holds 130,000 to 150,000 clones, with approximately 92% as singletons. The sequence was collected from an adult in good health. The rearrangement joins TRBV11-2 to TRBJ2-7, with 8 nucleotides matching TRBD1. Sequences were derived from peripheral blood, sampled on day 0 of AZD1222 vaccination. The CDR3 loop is CASSRVSGTGVYEQYF. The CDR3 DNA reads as TGTGCCAGCAGCAGAGTCTCCGGGACAGGAGTCTACGAGCAGTACTTC.